This T cell receptor (beta chain) appears in the sequencing data of a study of blood T cell repertoires in COVID-19. Study-level information: Sites across the United States, Italy and Spain contributed samples from acute and convalescent COVID-19. PBMCs, B-cell-depleted T cells, or T cells provided the cDNA or gDNA that made up the material.

This clone was detected only once. The CDR3 is 11 residues long. The germline gives CDR1 LGHDT, CDR2 YNNKEL (reference sequence). Trimming shortened V by 3 bases and J by 10 bases, and 9 bases separated the two germline ends. In the authors' workflow: Reference gene primer amplification yielded estimated nucleated cell counts. Libraries were prepared by immunoSEQ multiplex PCR; TCRdb keeps only in-frame clonotypes and omits some of them. Clone size and V and J calls were adopted from that table, with D and trimming inferred from the DNA. The sample consists of 250,000 or so clones, about 70% of them appearing once.

The source material was peripheral blood. This sequence originates from a woman at least 80 years old with acute or convalescent COVID-19. The chain joins TRBV3-1 (or the pseudogene TRBV3-2) to TRBJ1-2; tentative D call: TRBD1 (6 bases). CDR3 in amino acids: CASSQRQVYTF. Written as DNA, the CDR3 is TGTGCCAGCAGCCAGAGACAGGTCTACACCTTC.